The T cell receptor (beta chain) described here comes from a study of shared clonotypes between healthy human individuals. Findings and caveats of the study: A limitation of the genetic and exposure-history diversity represented arose from few donors. Inspection by rarefaction showed sorted-subset sequencing to be incomplete despite large depth.

Nashville, Tennessee was home to all donors, who were Caucasian adults. V was clipped by 0 bases and J by 6 bases, with 9 bases between them. CDR1 and CDR2 (germline): SGHDN, FVKESK. This CDR3 spans 13 amino acids. Using around 180 ng DNA, 30,000 to 35,000 T cell genomes, the sorted-subset replicate PCRs were run. Some clones are missing from TCRdb's copy, which holds only in-frame ones; the method was immunoSEQ multiplex PCR. The table lists about 2.3 million clones, 85% to 95% of them singletons, with about 0.41% in the top ten. Of note for this clone: The antigen is undetermined.

The sample consisted of naive CD4+ T cells from PBMCs. Subset meaning: CD45RA+ positively selected. The clonotype was recovered from a young man in good health. Some clones in this sample may be carry-over from other donors' samples. The chain employs TRBV14 and TRBJ2-7; D remains ambiguous. CDR3 sequence reads: CASSQDLSGEQYF. The DNA of the CDR3 is TGTGCCAGCAGCCAAGATCTTTCCGGCGAGCAGTACTTC.